Included here is one T cell receptor beta chain sequence, with context. The data derive from a study of regulatory and conventional T cells in RAG deficiency. Germline V CDR1 and CDR2: SGHRS, YFSETQ. V was pared by 4 bases and J by 1 base, with 10 bases between. The CDR3 has 14 residues. The method was immunoSEQ multiplex PCR; TCRdb's version includes in-frame clones alone and lacks a portion of them. Of 25,000 to 35,000 clones listed, over 90% were seen once; the top ten hold over 0.15%. Blood CD4+ CD25-low CD127-high conventional T cells supplied the genomic DNA template. This same sample was also part of a study on regulatory T cells. Turning to that study: The primer mix had 52 TRBV and 13 TRBJ primers.

This chain links TRBV5-1 with TRBJ2-3, with D possibly TRBD2 on 5 matching bases. The sequence derives from a human donor in good health. The sample comprised CD25- CD4+ T cells sorted from blood. For the CDR3, the DNA is TGCGCCAGCAGCCAAACGAGGGGCACAGATACGCAGTATTTT. As protein: CASSQTRGTDTQYF.